The following is a T cell receptor (beta chain) sequence with its context. This clone was recorded once. It lacks a known antigen. It has no much larger one-base neighbor in the sample; base qualities were not kept. The data stem from a study of blood T cell repertoires in COVID-19 (dated by TCRdb to between 2020 and 2021). Turning to the overall study: The collaborator samples originated in the United States, Italy and Spain and spanned the acute and convalescent phases of COVID-19. The prospective study material was composed of cDNA or gDNA derived from T cells, B-cell-depleted T cells, or PBMCs. Deeply sampled blood TCRbeta repertoires from subjects exposed to, actively infected with, or recovered from COVID-19 were included in the dataset. The repertoires were made available in a free public database intended to serve as a resource for research on the immune response to SARS-CoV-2. Samples were obtained from the ongoing ImmuneRACE study (first 160 participants) and from 1,000 to 1,500 subjects provided by 6 global collaborators. Nearly every sample came with metadata listing a de-identified subject ID, COVID-19 status, age in years and sex. Where available, HLA class I and class II types were taken from metadata supplied by the sample provider and were not determined by assay-based typing. The full study reports these points: How much clinical and demographic metadata was included differed by source and by participant, and the metadata was provided uncurated.

Ends trimmed: V by 2 bases, J by 7 bases; bases unmatched to a gene: 7. From cysteine to phenylalanine, the CDR3 is 15 amino acids long. Solely the CDR3 DNA is kept, with 45 bases framed from the first base. The germline V gene encodes CDR1 MNHNS and CDR2 SASEGT. TCRbeta CDR3 regions were amplified from genomic DNA using the immunoSEQ Assay, a bias-controlled multiplex PCR. Per the authors' processing: The number of nucleated cells in each sample was estimated by amplification of reference gene primers within the assay. To quantify the absolute abundance of each unique TCRbeta CDR3 rearrangement, sequence reads were collapsed and filtered. For each sample, productive Simpson clonality was calculated as the square root of Simpson's diversity index across productive rearrangements. As stored in TCRdb, this immuneACCESS dataset retains in-frame rearrangements with V and J assigned. A fraction of the clones does not appear; measured against another copy, unresolved V genes explain less than half of the discrepancy, and the remainder lacks a known reason. The DNA was the basis for D and trimming; V, J and clone size are from that table. For this sample the table gives around 180,000 clones, of which roughly nine tenths were detected only once. The leading ten clones occupy around 21% of the sample.

Whole blood was collected in K2EDTA tubes by collaborating institutions according to the institutions' own protocols. For TCRbeta analysis, collaborators shipped samples as frozen whole blood, isolated PBMCs, or DNA extracted from either of those sample types. This receptor was taken from a man aged 70-80 years with active or convalescent COVID-19. What was sequenced was peripheral blood. The sequence links TRBV6-1 to TRBJ2-1; TRBD1 lines up with 8 middle nucleotides. The nucleotide sequence reads TGTGCCAGCAGTGAAATCCCAGGGGGCTGGAATGAGCAGTTCTTC. Translation gives CASSEIPGGWNEQFF.